Reported below is one T cell receptor beta chain. This sample is drawn from a study of CD8 T cells in Susac syndrome. Across the whole study: Patients with Susac syndrome were therapy-naive, on corticosteroids, or on intravenous immunoglobulin alone at the time that blood was drawn.

Random hexamers served to reverse transcribe roughly 0.5 to 1 ug RNA. In TCRdb, the immunoSEQ multiplex PCR reads were re-called with MiXCR into one record per CDR3 protein. The data contain some 190,000 distinct CDR3 sequences, approximately 94% of them singletons. The CDR3 sequence is 12 residues long. Germline loops: CDR1 SGHTS, CDR2 YDEGEE. V was trimmed by 1 base and J by 6 bases, leaving 7 bases between them. This clonotype originated in a human donor with Susac syndrome. The V call is TRBV5-8, the J call TRBJ1-2, with D maybe TRBD1 (6 bases). The sample taken for sequencing was CD4+ T cells from PBMCs. CDR3 in amino acids: CASSLYRDGYTF. The DNA of the CDR3 is TGTGCCAGCAGCTTGTACAGGGATGGCTACACCTTC.